The clone carrying this T cell receptor (beta chain) has only one observation. What it binds is unknown. The data belong to a study of shared clonotypes between healthy human individuals. Study in general: The people who gave samples were a couple of women and a few men aged 18 to 49.

General observations from the study: The generation probabilities recorded for non-shared clonotypes fell below those of clonotypes shared by all four donors.

The germline V gene encodes CDR1 SGDLS and CDR2 YYNGEE. This CDR3 spans 15 amino acids. Unmatched junction bases numbered 4, after V lost 3 bases and J lost 2 bases. Measured with immunoSEQ multiplex PCR; TCRdb has only the in-frame clones, and not every one. The repertoire holds more than 1.2 million clones, with about 98.5% as singletons. The receptor was isolated from a man aged 30-40 years in good health. The sample taken for sequencing was naive CD4+ T cells sorted from blood. Subset described: CD45RA+ positively selected. The chain combines TRBV9 with TRBJ2-3, with 9 positions matching TRBD2. CDR3 in amino acids: CASSAGTSSTDTQYF. DNA of the CDR3: TGTGCCAGCAGCGCCGGGACTAGCTCCACAGATACGCAGTATTTT.